This T cell receptor beta chain was documented in a study of T cell changes during pregnancy in multiple sclerosis. Germline assignment: CDR1 MDHEN and CDR2 SYDVKM. This CDR3 comprises 16 residues. Trimming took 1 base from V and 4 from J, leaving 14 bases between them. Clones were read by immunoSEQ multiplex PCR, and TCRdb kept only the in-frame ones, dropping some. The sample consists of tens of thousands of clones, roughly 90% of them appearing once. This sample comprised peripheral blood, obtained in the third trimester of pregnancy. The origin of this receptor is a female donor in good health, enrolled as a control in a pregnancy study. The chain has TRBV28 and TRBJ1-3; unclear D gene. Written as DNA, the CDR3 is TGTGCCAGCAGTTTATCGTCCACGACACACGGAAACACCATATATTTT. It encodes CASSLSSTTHGNTIYF.